Listed below are T cell receptor beta chains from one sample, sequenced in a study of cytomegalovirus exposure and HLA in healthy donors. Generated by immunoSEQ multiplex PCR, the TCRdb table keeps only in-frame clones and is missing some. The sample table includes 110,000 to 150,000 clones. Sequenced sample: PBMCs. Receptors were obtained from a male donor in good health and CMV-seronegative. The CDR3 runs from the conserved cysteine through the conserved F or W.

CDR3 protein: CASSQDHQGELRTEAFF
V gene: TRBV4-2
J gene: TRBJ1-1
CDR3 length: 17

CDR3 protein: CAWAGQPSSYEQYF
V gene: TRBV30
J gene: TRBJ2-7
CDR3 length: 14

CDR3 protein: CASSIGGGNEQFF
V gene: TRBV19
J gene: TRBJ2-1
CDR3 length: 13

CDR3 protein: CASSRAFDTGELFF
V gene: TRBV19
J gene: TRBJ2-2
CDR3 length: 14

CDR3 protein: CASSADRGHTEAFF
V gene: TRBV5-6
J gene: TRBJ1-1
CDR3 length: 14

CDR3 protein: CASSPSGTGGYEQYF
V gene: TRBV19
J gene: TRBJ2-7
CDR3 length: 15

CDR3 protein: CASSFHPRVAGGPGEQFF
V gene: TRBV27
J gene: TRBJ2-1
CDR3 length: 18

CDR3 protein: CASSGGTEAFF
V gene: TRBV5-6
J gene: TRBJ1-1
CDR3 length: 11

CDR3 protein: CASSLEQGSYNEQFF
V gene: TRBV5-5
J gene: TRBJ2-1
CDR3 length: 15

CDR3 protein: CASSVVGSSDTEAFF
V gene: TRBV9
J gene: TRBJ1-1
CDR3 length: 15

CDR3 protein: CASSSRTGLWNYGYTF
V gene: TRBV19
J gene: TRBJ1-2
CDR3 length: 16

CDR3 protein: CASSLEAGVGNIQYF
V gene: TRBV7-2
J gene: TRBJ2-4
CDR3 length: 15

CDR3 protein: CAITSGRAGDTQYF
V gene: TRBV10-3
J gene: TRBJ2-3
CDR3 length: 14

CDR3 protein: CASSREGEQFF
V gene: TRBV19
J gene: TRBJ2-1
CDR3 length: 11

CDR3 protein: CASSQQQGASGYTF
V gene: TRBV5-1
J gene: TRBJ1-2
CDR3 length: 14

CDR3 protein: CASSPRTGREIRYTF
V gene: TRBV6-5
J gene: TRBJ1-2
CDR3 length: 15

CDR3 protein: CASSQDWQGFGNEQFF
V gene: TRBV4-1
J gene: TRBJ2-1
CDR3 length: 16

CDR3 protein: CASSPRTSGGNSYNEQFF
V gene: TRBV4-2
J gene: TRBJ2-1
CDR3 length: 18

CDR3 protein: CASRSGRETQYF
V gene: TRBV28
J gene: TRBJ2-5
CDR3 length: 12

CDR3 protein: CASSVGGGASGNTGELFF
V gene: TRBV9
J gene: TRBJ2-2
CDR3 length: 18

CDR3 protein: CASGQGLNTEAFF
V gene: TRBV19
J gene: TRBJ1-1
CDR3 length: 13

CDR3 protein: CSVERSEDNFSPLHF
V gene: TRBV29-1
J gene: TRBJ1-6
CDR3 length: 15

CDR3 protein: CASSRTGGTEAFF
V gene: TRBV13
J gene: TRBJ1-1
CDR3 length: 13

CDR3 protein: CASNQEGVDTGELFF
V gene: TRBV5-1
J gene: TRBJ2-2
CDR3 length: 15

CDR3 protein: CASRPGGGDSYEQYF
V gene: TRBV28
J gene: TRBJ2-7
CDR3 length: 15

CDR3 protein: CASSQDREGDTQYF
V gene: TRBV4-2
J gene: TRBJ2-3
CDR3 length: 14

CDR3 protein: CASSLTGHRKGGYTF
V gene: TRBV27
J gene: TRBJ1-2
CDR3 length: 15

CDR3 protein: CASSYRPPRSNQPQHF
V gene: TRBV7-2
J gene: TRBJ1-5
CDR3 length: 16

CDR3 protein: CASSPKPNSPLHF
V gene: TRBV18
J gene: TRBJ1-6
CDR3 length: 13

CDR3 protein: CASSVAGTQALYEQYF
V gene: TRBV9
J gene: TRBJ2-7
CDR3 length: 16

CDR3 protein: CASSQSGTGNEQYF
V gene: TRBV6-6
J gene: TRBJ2-7
CDR3 length: 14

CDR3 protein: CASSFTGGGYGYTF
V gene: TRBV7-9
J gene: TRBJ1-2
CDR3 length: 14

CDR3 protein: CASNLPGLAATSTGEQYF
V gene: TRBV28
J gene: TRBJ2-7
CDR3 length: 18

CDR3 protein: CASSLGDSRKVDEQFF
V gene: TRBV7-9
J gene: TRBJ2-1
CDR3 length: 16

CDR3 protein: CASSINLDYTF
V gene: TRBV19
J gene: TRBJ1-2
CDR3 length: 11

CDR3 protein: CASSFSYSLNYEQYF
V gene: TRBV6-5
J gene: TRBJ2-7
CDR3 length: 15

CDR3 protein: CASSHAQGVWETQYF
V gene: TRBV14
J gene: TRBJ2-5
CDR3 length: 15

CDR3 protein: CASSARAGVISYNSPLHF
V gene: TRBV2
J gene: TRBJ1-6
CDR3 length: 18

CDR3 protein: CASSLLTGARNQPQHF
V gene: TRBV28
J gene: TRBJ1-5
CDR3 length: 16

CDR3 protein: CASRPGTGLFMNTEAFF
V gene: TRBV18
J gene: TRBJ1-1
CDR3 length: 17

CDR3 protein: CASSFEGDDTQYF
V gene: TRBV5-5
J gene: TRBJ2-3
CDR3 length: 13

CDR3 protein: CAWSAPPKSGRTYEQYF
V gene: TRBV30
J gene: TRBJ2-7
CDR3 length: 17

CDR3 protein: CASSPDRVYGYTF
V gene: TRBV28
J gene: TRBJ1-2
CDR3 length: 13

CDR3 protein: CAGMTGSGNTEAFF
V gene: TRBV28
J gene: TRBJ1-1
CDR3 length: 14

CDR3 protein: CASSVFGGAEEDTQYF
V gene: TRBV9
J gene: TRBJ2-3
CDR3 length: 16

CDR3 protein: CASGLDRVMDTQYF
V gene: TRBV6-5
J gene: TRBJ2-3
CDR3 length: 14

CDR3 protein: CASSQVAGAYEQYF
V gene: TRBV14
J gene: TRBJ2-7
CDR3 length: 14

CDR3 protein: CASSLTPGQGDSPLHF
V gene: TRBV13
J gene: TRBJ1-6
CDR3 length: 16

CDR3 protein: CASSDSSYEQYF
V gene: TRBV10-2
J gene: TRBJ2-7
CDR3 length: 12

CDR3 protein: CASSTDSRLEAFF
V gene: TRBV27
J gene: TRBJ1-1
CDR3 length: 13

CDR3 protein: CASSPGRVMNTEAFF
V gene: TRBV18
J gene: TRBJ1-1
CDR3 length: 15

CDR3 protein: CASSDSPPGSSYNEQFF
V gene: TRBV9
J gene: TRBJ2-1
CDR3 length: 17

CDR3 protein: CASSVAVQGNTEAFF
V gene: TRBV9
J gene: TRBJ1-1
CDR3 length: 15

CDR3 protein: CASSLPQGSPGEQYF
V gene: TRBV7-8
J gene: TRBJ2-7
CDR3 length: 15

CDR3 protein: CASSDTGGAIGELFF
V gene: TRBV6-4
J gene: TRBJ2-2
CDR3 length: 15

CDR3 protein: CASSRDRGREKLFF
V gene: TRBV18
J gene: TRBJ1-4
CDR3 length: 14